A single sample gave rise to the 10 T cell receptor beta chains below, sequenced in a study of read filtering for tumor transcriptome and immune sequencing. The library was built from roughly 400 ng RNA with molecular barcoded adaptors for alpha/delta and beta/gamma chains. TCRdb itself ran the reads through MiXCR, one entry per CDR3 protein. The sample shows some 46,000 distinct CDR3 sequences, approximately 12% of them seen only once. The sequenced material came from a population of CD138-negative cells sorted from bone marrow. These receptors were taken from a donor over 35 with multiple myeloma.

This clonotype was seen ten or more times. The rearrangement uses TRBV20-1 and TRBJ2-1; 8 bases line up with TRBD2. The CDR3 is 16 amino acids. Germline V CDR1 and CDR2: DFQATT, SNEGSKA (reference sequence). The ends lost 6 bases at V and 6 bases at J; junction bases unmatched: 16. For the CDR3, the DNA is TGCAGTGCCCCTCCCCTCCAAAGCGGGAGAGGCAATGAGCAGTTCTTC. Translated, it gives CSAPPLQSGRGNEQFF.

This clonotype was counted ten times or more. V and J are TRBV6-2 or TRBV6-3 and TRBJ1-5; D uncertain. V was cut by 0 bases and J by 1 base, with 10 bases left in between. Germline CDR1 is MNHEY and CDR2 is SVGEGT. The CDR3 sequence is 16 residues long. Written as DNA, the CDR3 is TGTGCCAGCAGTTACTCAGGCAGTTTGAGCAATCAGCCCCAGCATTTT. It codes for CASSYSGSLSNQPQHF.

Of note for this clonotype: A read error is possible here, since a much larger clone lies one base away. The rearrangement links TRBV29-1 to TRBJ2-3; D is uncertain. The germline CDR1 and CDR2 sequences are SQVTM and ANQGSEA. V was cut by 7 bases and J by 5 bases, with 13 bases left in between. The CDR3 totals 12 residues. The CDR3 loop is CSAGPRGDTQYF. CDR3 coding DNA: TGCAGCGCGGGCCCTCGAGGAGATACGCAGTATTTT.

Concerning this clonotype itself: A much larger clone sits a single nucleotide away, making a read error possible. The rearrangement joins TRBV20-1 to TRBJ2-3; D remains ambiguous. Per germline, CDR1 DFQATT and CDR2 SNEGSKA (reference sequence). With 5 bases removed from V and 1 base from J, the gap between germline ends came to 16 bases. The CDR3 consists of 15 residues. The CDR3: CSAPPVRFGTDTQYF. CDR3 sequence (DNA): TGCAGTGCTCCCCCCGTCCGATTTGGCACAGATACGCAGTATTTT.

This clonotype was observed many times. The CDR3 loop is CASGEGRDTDTQYF. The CDR3, as DNA: TGCGCCTCCGGAGAGGGCCGTGACACAGATACGCAGTATTTT. The gene calls are TRBV5-1 and TRBJ2-3, with a possible D match to TRBD2 (5 bases). V was trimmed by 10 bases and J by 2 bases, leaving 17 bases between them. Germline assignment: CDR1 SGHRS and CDR2 YFSETQ. This CDR3 has 14 amino acids.

There are many counts of this clonotype. CDR3 coding DNA: TGTGCCTGGTCTCCGGGAAGTACATCCGACGAGCAGTACTTC. This encodes CAWSPGSTSDEQYF. The gene calls are TRBV30 and TRBJ2-7, with D perhaps matching TRBD2 (5 bases). This CDR3 contains 14 residues. Germline values: CDR1 GTSNPN, CDR2 SVGIG (reference sequence). V gave up 5 bases and J gave up 5 bases, with 19 bases separating them. The whole variable domain, filled in from reference TRBV30 and TRBJ2-7, reads SQTIHQWPATLVQPVGSPLSLECTVEGTSNPNLYWYRQAAGRGLQLLFYSVGIGQISSEVPQNLSASRPQDRQFILSSKKLLLSDSGFYLCAWSPGSTSDEQYFGPGTRLTVT.

Ten or more counts support this clonotype. The chain has TRBV20-1 and TRBJ2-7, with D possibly TRBD2 on 6 matching bases. With 3 bases removed from V and 0 bases from J, the gap between germline ends came to 12 bases. The CDR3 totals 14 residues. CDR1 and CDR2 from the germline V gene are DFQATT and SNEGSKA (reference sequence). The CDR3 DNA sequence: TGCAGTGCTAGTTTGGTCGGGAGCTCCTACGAGCAGTACTTC. This gives the protein CSASLVGSSYEQYF.

This clonotype has at least ten counts. This sequence joins TRBV6-5 and TRBJ2-3, with 9 bases lining up with TRBD1. The length of the CDR3 is 15 residues. Per germline, CDR1 MNHEY and CDR2 SVGAGI. V trimming: 0 bases; J trimming: 6 bases; junction bases outside the gene matches: 4. The CDR3 DNA sequence: TGTGCCAGCAGTTACTCGACAGGGGGTGGGGATACGCAGTATTTT. Residues: CASSYSTGGGDTQYF.

On this clonotype itself: A single base separates this from a much larger clone, so it may be a read error. The V call is TRBV20-1, the J call TRBJ2-7; D is undetermined. Trimming shortened V by 7 bases and J by 0 bases, and 19 bases separated the two germline ends. Germline V gives CDR1 DFQATT, CDR2 SNEGSKA (reference sequence). This CDR3 has 15 amino acids. The CDR3 here is CSVKTPGATSYEQYF. The CDR3 DNA follows: TGCAGTGTTAAAACCCCGGGCGCCACCTCCTACGAGCAGTACTTC.

This clonotype was detected ten times or more. The chain uses TRBV3-1 and TRBJ1-1; the match to TRBD1 covers 7 bases. This CDR3 has 14 residues. CDR1 LGHDT and CDR2 YNNKEL come from the germline V gene (reference sequence). J lost 5 bases, V lost 4 bases, and 7 bases had no gene match. The CDR3 region has the DNA TGTGCCAGCAGCCCGGGGAGGGGGCGGACTGAAGCTTTCTTT. Translated, it gives CASSPGRGRTEAFF.